The clone carrying this TCR beta chain ranks as medium-sized. The patients chosen for sequencing had shown expansion of CD8+CD57+ cells (detected by flow cytometry). This specimen belongs to a study of CD8+CD57+ T cells in acquired aplastic anemia. The V segment lost 4 bases and the J segment 1 base; nucleotides outside the gene matches: 6. The CDR3 consists of 15 residues. Germline V CDR1 and CDR2: SGDLS, YYNGEE. It was genomic DNA that served as the template for profiling TCR beta VDJ and CDR3. TCRdb fed the reads into MiXCR, producing one record per CDR3 protein. This sample has 150,000 to 180,000 distinct CDR3 sequences, with about 48% found just once.

Specimen: sorted CD4+, CD8+, or CD8+CD57+ T cells (not recorded which) from PBMCs. This chain connects TRBV9 to TRBJ2-7; TRBD1 agrees at 9 bases. The source is a human donor with aplastic anemia. CDR3: CASSFGQGISYEQYF. The CDR3 DNA follows: TGTGCCAGCAGCTTCGGACAGGGGATATCCTACGAGCAGTACTTC.